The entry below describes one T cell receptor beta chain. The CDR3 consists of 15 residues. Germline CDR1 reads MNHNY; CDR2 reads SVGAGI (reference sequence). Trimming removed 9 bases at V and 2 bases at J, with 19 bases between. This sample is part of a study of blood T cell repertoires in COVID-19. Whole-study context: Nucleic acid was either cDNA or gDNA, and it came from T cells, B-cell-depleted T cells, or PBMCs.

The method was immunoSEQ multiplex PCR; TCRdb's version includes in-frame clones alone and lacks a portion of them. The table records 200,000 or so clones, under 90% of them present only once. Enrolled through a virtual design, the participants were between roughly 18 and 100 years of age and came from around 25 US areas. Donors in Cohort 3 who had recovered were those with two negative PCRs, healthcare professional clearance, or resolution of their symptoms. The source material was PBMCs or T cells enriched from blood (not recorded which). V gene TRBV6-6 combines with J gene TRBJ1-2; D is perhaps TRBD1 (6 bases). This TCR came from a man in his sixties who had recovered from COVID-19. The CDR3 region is CASRGLGLGNYGYTF. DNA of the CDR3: TGTGCCAGTAGGGGGTTGGGCCTAGGGAACTATGGCTACACCTTC.